Each of the 5 T cell receptor beta chains below was sequenced from the same sample in a study of beta chain features in type 1 diabetes. The sequenced template was cDNA made from the entire isolated RNA. The table came from immunoSEQ multiplex PCR; TCRdb's copy has only in-frame clones and leaves some out. The table has about 900,000 clones, 15% to 20% seen once; the top ten hold about 0.025%. Sequenced sample: naive CD4+ T cells from blood. These receptors all stem from a woman between 18 and 29 years old in good health.

The chain employs TRBV4-3 and TRBJ2-3, with D perhaps TRBD2 (6 bases). V was clipped by 1 base and J by 1 base, with 12 bases between them. Looked up from germline, CDR1 is LGHNA and CDR2 is YSLEER. The CDR3 totals 16 residues. CDR3 nucleotides: TGCGCCAGCAGCCAAGGTGCTAGCGCCCGCACAGATACGCAGTATTTT. It is translated as CASSQGASARTDTQYF.

The rearrangement joins TRBV7-9 to TRBJ2-5; D is perhaps TRBD2 (7 bases). TRBJ2-7 explains the end of the DNA better; the J call may be wrong. The germline CDR1 and CDR2 sequences are SEHNR and FQNEAQ (reference sequence). CDR3 size: 14 residues. The CDR3 DNA reads TGTGCCAGCAGCTTAGCAGGGGGAGGGGACGAGCAGTACTTC. Its translation: CASSLAGGGDEQYF.

The chain carries TRBV18 and TRBJ2-7, with a weak D call TRBD1 (6 bases). Germline values: CDR1 KGHSH, CDR2 LQKENI. The CDR3 totals 14 residues. V dropped 3 bases and J dropped 1 base, with 10 bases sitting between them. The DNA of the CDR3 is TGTGCCAGCTCACCGGTAGGACAGTCCTACGAGCAGTACTTC. Translated, it gives CASSPVGQSYEQYF. The whole variable domain, remainder taken from reference TRBV18 and TRBJ2-7, is NAGVMQNPRHLVRRRGQEARLRCSPMKGHSHVYWYRQLPEEGLKFMVYLQKENIIDESGMPKERFSAEFPKEGPSILRIQQVVRGDSAAYFCASSPVGQSYEQYFGPGTRLTVT.

In this sample, this clone turned up a few times. This chain uses TRBV7-9 with TRBJ2-3, with D possibly matching TRBD2 (6 bases). The length of the CDR3 is 15 residues. Looked up from germline, CDR1 is SEHNR and CDR2 is FQNEAQ (reference sequence). V was clipped by 3 bases and J by 4 bases, with 14 bases between them. CDR3 bases: TGTGCCAGCAGCTTTGGGCTCTCGGGGGCAGATACGCAGTATTTT. Protein product: CASSFGLSGADTQYF.

The chain carries TRBV7-9 and TRBJ1-5; D may be TRBD1 (6 bases). The V and J ends lost 5 bases and 7 bases respectively, with 21 bases between them. CDR3 length equals 16 residues. Germline lookup yields CDR1 SEHNR and CDR2 FQNEAQ (reference sequence). CDR3 protein: CASSLGAGAKEQPQHF. CDR3 bases: TGTGCCAGCAGCCTAGGGGCGGGGGCAAAGGAACAGCCCCAGCATTTT.